One and the same sample provided the 3 T cell receptor beta chains below, sequenced in a study of T-cell memory formation after mild COVID-19. TCRdb itself ran the 5' RACE reads through MiXCR, one entry per CDR3 protein. Here the sample spans fewer than 650,000 distinct CDR3 sequences, about 20% being singletons. The source material was PBMCs or a T cell subset sorted from them (not recorded which). Receptor source: an adult woman who had mild COVID-19 (a few samples of this study predate the infection). Cell type and time point are not known.

This clonotype was counted only a few times. As DNA, the CDR3 is TGTGCCAGCAGCCGAGGGGACTACAAACGGGGGGAAGAGACCCAGTACTTC. It yields the protein CASSRGDYKRGEETQYF. This chain links TRBV9 with TRBJ2-5; TRBD2 matches 7 bases. The CDR3 extends over 17 amino acids. CDR1 SGDLS and CDR2 YYNGEE come from the germline V gene. Trimming took 4 bases from V and 3 from J; bases not matched to a gene: 15.

The chain links TRBV5-1 to TRBJ1-2, with a tentative D call TRBD1 (6 bases). Trimming removed 4 bases from V and 7 bases from J, with 11 bases in between. The germline CDR1 and CDR2 sequences are SGHRS and YFSETQ. The CDR3 is 12 amino acids. CDR3 in amino acids: CASSRGDGGYTF. The CDR3 region has the DNA TGCGCCAGCAGCAGGGGGGACGGTGGCTACACCTTC.

The rearrangement links TRBV5-5 to TRBJ1-1, with a weak D call TRBD1 (5 bases). V was trimmed by 2 bases and J by 1 base, leaving 12 bases between them. Germline lookup yields CDR1 SGHKS and CDR2 YYEKEE (reference sequence). CDR3 size: 15 residues. The CDR3 here is CASSLAGPPNTEAFF. The CDR3 DNA sequence: TGTGCCAGCAGCTTAGCAGGGCCCCCGAACACTGAAGCTTTCTTT.